Below, 19 T cell receptor beta chains from the same sample are listed, as sequenced in a study of CD8 T cells in ankylosing spondylitis. TCRdb independently ran MiXCR on the 5' RACE reads; one entry per CDR3 protein. The data contain some 240,000 distinct CDR3 sequences, 15% to 20% of them singletons. Sequences were obtained from blood, either unsorted or a sorted T cell fraction (not recorded which). Every receptor here comes from a male donor with ankylosing spondylitis or in good health (not recorded which).

This clonotype was detected only a few times. This chain joins TRBV27 and TRBJ2-5; 10 nucleotides agree with TRBD1. The V gene's germline CDR1 is MNHEY and CDR2 SMNVEV (reference sequence). The CDR3 loop spans 14 amino acids. Trimming took 5 bases from V and 5 from J; bases not matched to a gene: 5. CDR3 in DNA: TGTGCCAGCAGTGGGGACAGGGGCTGGGAGACCCAGTACTTC. It codes for CASSGDRGWETQYF.

The chain carries TRBV5-1 and TRBJ2-7; D not resolved. CDR1 is SGHRS, CDR2 YFSETQ, per germline. CDR3 length equals 11 residues. V gave up 4 bases and J gave up 4 bases, with 6 bases separating them. The CDR3 DNA follows: TGCGCCAGCAGCGCTAATTACGAGCAGTACTTC. Encoded protein: CASSANYEQYF.

The chain employs TRBV6-2 or TRBV6-3 and TRBJ2-3; D is perhaps TRBD2 (5 bases). Germline CDR1 MNHEY, CDR2 SVGEGT. Trimming shortened V by 0 bases and J by 1 base, and 5 bases separated the two germline ends. The CDR3 contains 14 residues. This chain's CDR3 is CASSYSRGTDTQYF. The CDR3 bases are TGTGCCAGCAGTTACTCGAGGGGCACAGATACGCAGTATTTT.

In this sample, this clonotype turned up once. The chain combines TRBV5-1 with TRBJ2-7, with unresolved D. The germline V gene has CDR1 SGHRS and CDR2 YFSETQ. V was trimmed by 1 base and J by 0 bases, leaving 8 bases between them. The CDR3 consists of 14 residues. The CDR3 DNA reads TGCGCCAGCAGCTTGTCCCGGAACTCCTACGAGCAGTACTTC. This codes for CASSLSRNSYEQYF.

This clonotype was seen many times. This rearrangement joins TRBV20-1 to TRBJ2-7; 7 nucleotides agree with TRBD2. CDR3 length: 14 residues. Germline V lookup: CDR1 DFQATT, CDR2 SNEGSKA (reference sequence). V shed 2 bases and J 5 bases; nucleotides not matched to a gene: 9. DNA for the CDR3: TGCAGTGCTAGAAGCCTAGCGGAGCGCAACGAGCAGTACTTC. Encoded protein: CSARSLAERNEQYF.

This clonotype was detected only a few times. This chain joins TRBV29-1 and TRBJ2-3, with D uncertain. Deletions cut 7 bases from V and 7 bases from J, with 12 bases between. Germline V lookup: CDR1 SQVTM, CDR2 ANQGSEA. This CDR3 has 11 amino acids. The DNA for the CDR3 is TGCAGCGCCGTAACAGCAAATACGCAGTATTTT. This codes for CSAVTANTQYF.

This clonotype showed up just a few times. The rearrangement links TRBV4-2 to TRBJ2-7, with D maybe TRBD2 (6 bases). Germline lookup yields CDR1 LGHNA and CDR2 YNFKEQ. V was trimmed by 2 bases and J by 0 bases, leaving 14 bases between them. CDR3 length: 16 amino acids. The CDR3 coding sequence is TGTGCCAGCAGCCAATCGATAGCGGAAGGCTCCTACGAGCAGTACTTC. This translates into CASSQSIAEGSYEQYF.

This clonotype was seen at least ten times. The CDR3 coding sequence is TGCGCCAGCAGCCAAGGGTACAGCGGGGAGCTGTTTTTT. This sequence encodes CASSQGYSGELFF. V usage is TRBV4-1 and J usage is TRBJ2-2, with D unclear. V was pared by 1 base and J by 7 bases, with 7 bases between. The length of the CDR3 is 13 residues. From germline, CDR1 is MGHRA and CDR2 YSYEKL.

In its sample, this clonotype was seen a few times. The chain recombines TRBV5-1 with TRBJ2-2; possible D gene TRBD2, 5 bases. The V end lost 5 bases, the J end lost 6 bases, and 14 bases lay between the germline ends. CDR1 is SGHRS and CDR2 is YFSETQ in the germline V gene. CDR3 size: 14 residues. The CDR3 here is CASSLASLAGELFF. The DNA of the CDR3 is TGCGCCAGCAGTCTGGCTAGCCTCGCCGGGGAGCTGTTTTTT. Supplemented by reference TRBV5-1 and TRBJ2-2, the full variable domain reads KAGVTQTPRYLIKTRGQQVTLSCSPISGHRSVSWYQQTPGQGLQFLFEYFSETQRNKGNFPGRFSGRQFSNSRSEMNVSTLELGDSALYLCASSLASLAGELFFGEGSRLTVL.

This clonotype was counted between two and nine times. This chain connects TRBV13 to TRBJ2-3; TRBD2 agrees at 8 bases. J lost 2 bases, V lost 4 bases, and 8 bases had no gene match. The germline V gene encodes CDR1 PRHDT and CDR2 FYEKMQ (reference sequence). The CDR3 consists of 16 residues. DNA for the CDR3: TGTGCCAGCAGCTCCGAGCGGGGGCCCCCCACAGATACGCAGTATTTT. It translates to CASSSERGPPTDTQYF. The complete variable domain, with remaining parts taken from reference TRBV13 and TRBJ2-3, reads AAGVIQSPRHLIKEKRETATLKCYPIPRHDTVYWYQQGPGQDPQFLISFYEKMQSDKGSIPDRFSAQQFSDYHSELNMSSLELGDSALYFCASSSERGPPTDTQYFGPGTRLTVL.

The chain couples TRBV20-1 to TRBJ2-5; 7 bases map to TRBD1. The CDR3 extends over 14 amino acids. The trim removed 6 bases at V and 10 bases at J, leaving 17 bases unmatched. CDR1 is DFQATT and CDR2 is SNEGSKA in the germline V gene (reference sequence). The CDR3 loop reads CSANRGEIRIGQYF. The CDR3 DNA sequence: TGCAGTGCAAACAGGGGCGAAATTAGGATCGGCCAGTACTTC.

The CDR3 bases are TGTGCCAGCAGATACCGGGACGGACCCTACAATGAGCAGTTCTTC. Its translation: CASRYRDGPYNEQFF. The chain is built from TRBV12-3 or TRBV12-4 and TRBJ2-1; TRBD1 or TRBD2 may be the D gene (5 bases each). CDR3 length: 15 residues. V dropped 6 bases and J dropped 2 bases, with 14 bases sitting between them.

The chain carries TRBV5-8 and TRBJ2-3; D remains ambiguous. Germline V gene lookup returns CDR1 SGHTS and CDR2 YDEGEE. The CDR3 has 15 amino acids. V lost 0 bases to trimming and J lost 1 base, with 9 bases between them. The CDR3 nucleotides are TGTGCCAGCAGCTTGGGGCAGGCCGGCACAGATACGCAGTATTTT. Translated: CASSLGQAGTDTQYF.

This clonotype was seen a handful of times. This chain uses TRBV20-1 with TRBJ1-5; 7 bases map to TRBD1. CDR1 is DFQATT and CDR2 is SNEGSKA in the germline V gene (reference sequence). The CDR3 is 12 residues long. The CDR3 sequence is CRGQKSNQPQHF. The CDR3 bases are TGCAGGGGACAGAAGAGCAATCAGCCCCAGCATTTT.

The genes are TRBV20-1 and TRBJ1-5, with 7 bases identical to TRBD1. This CDR3 has 17 residues. Per germline, CDR1 DFQATT and CDR2 SNEGSKA (reference sequence). CDR3 bases: TGCAACTCTTTGAAGACAGGGACGGGAAATAGCAATCAGCCCCAGCATTTT. Protein: CNSLKTGTGNSNQPQHF.

Points on this clonotype: Given a much more abundant clone one base away, this may be a read error. The chain is built from TRBV6-2 or TRBV6-3 and TRBJ2-6; D is ambiguous. The V gene's germline CDR1 is MNHEY and CDR2 SVGEGT. CDR3 size: 15 residues. The CDR3 coding sequence is TGTGCCATCAGTTACAAGGGTTCTGGGGCCAACGTCCTGACTTTC. Protein: CAISYKGSGANVLTF.

Turning to this clonotype: This may be a read error, as it is one base from a much larger clone. The DNA for the CDR3 is TGCGCCAGCAGCCAAGAACAGCAAGAGACCCAGTACTTC. Its translation is CASSQEQQETQYF. The chain carries TRBV4-3 and TRBJ2-5; D is ambiguous. The V end lost 0 bases, the J end lost 2 bases, and 4 bases lay between the germline ends. This CDR3 spans 13 amino acids. Germline V gene sequence: CDR1 LGHNA, CDR2 YSLEER.

This clonotype was detected many times. This chain uses TRBV11-2 with TRBJ1-1, with a tentative D call TRBD1 (5 bases). V was cut by 1 base and J by 5 bases, with 14 bases left in between. Germline CDR1 is SGHAT and CDR2 is FQNNGV. The CDR3 covers 15 residues. The CDR3 DNA reads as TGTGCCAGCAGCTTAGTCCGGGGGGGAGGTACTGAAGCTTTCTTT. This encodes CASSLVRGGGTEAFF.

This clonotype has a handful of counts. The chain employs TRBV29-1 and TRBJ2-7; 8 bases are shared with TRBD1. Germline V gene lookup returns CDR1 SQVTM and CDR2 ANQGSEA. J was trimmed by 2 bases and V by 7 bases; bases with no gene match: 4. The CDR3 runs to 12 residues. Written as DNA, the CDR3 is TGCAGCGCCAGACAGGGGACCTACGAGCAGTACTTC. As protein: CSARQGTYEQYF.